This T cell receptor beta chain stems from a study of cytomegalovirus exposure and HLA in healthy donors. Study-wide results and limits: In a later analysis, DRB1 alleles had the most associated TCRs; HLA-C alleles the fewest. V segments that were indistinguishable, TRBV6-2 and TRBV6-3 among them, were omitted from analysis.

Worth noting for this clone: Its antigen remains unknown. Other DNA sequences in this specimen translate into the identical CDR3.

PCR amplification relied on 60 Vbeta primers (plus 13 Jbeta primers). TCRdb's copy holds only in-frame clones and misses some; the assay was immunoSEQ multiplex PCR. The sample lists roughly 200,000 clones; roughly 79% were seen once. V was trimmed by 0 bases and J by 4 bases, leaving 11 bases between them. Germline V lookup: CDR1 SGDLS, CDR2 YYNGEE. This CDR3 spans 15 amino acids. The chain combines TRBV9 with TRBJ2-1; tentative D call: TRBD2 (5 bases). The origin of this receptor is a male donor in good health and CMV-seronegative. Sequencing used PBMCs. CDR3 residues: CASSVELAPYNEQFF. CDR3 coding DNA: TGTGCCAGCAGCGTAGAGTTAGCGCCATACAATGAGCAGTTCTTC.